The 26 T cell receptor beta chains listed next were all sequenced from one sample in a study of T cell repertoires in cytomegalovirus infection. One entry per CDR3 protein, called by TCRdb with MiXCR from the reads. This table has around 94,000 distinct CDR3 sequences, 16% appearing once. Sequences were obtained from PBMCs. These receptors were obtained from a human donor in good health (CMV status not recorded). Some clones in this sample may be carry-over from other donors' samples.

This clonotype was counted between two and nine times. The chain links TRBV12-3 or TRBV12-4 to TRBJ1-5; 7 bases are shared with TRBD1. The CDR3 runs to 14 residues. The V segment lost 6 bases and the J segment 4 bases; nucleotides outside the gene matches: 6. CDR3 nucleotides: TGTGCCAGCAGGAGGACAGGTGTTAATCAGCCCCAGCATTTT. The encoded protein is CASRRTGVNQPQHF.

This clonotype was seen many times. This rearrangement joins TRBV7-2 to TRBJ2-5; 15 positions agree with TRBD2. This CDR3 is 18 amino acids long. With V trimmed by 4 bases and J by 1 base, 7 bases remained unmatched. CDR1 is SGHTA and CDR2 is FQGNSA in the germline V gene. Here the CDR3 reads CASSSGLAGGPVQETQYF. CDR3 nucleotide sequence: TGTGCCAGCAGCTCAGGACTAGCGGGGGGGCCTGTCCAAGAGACCCAGTACTTC.

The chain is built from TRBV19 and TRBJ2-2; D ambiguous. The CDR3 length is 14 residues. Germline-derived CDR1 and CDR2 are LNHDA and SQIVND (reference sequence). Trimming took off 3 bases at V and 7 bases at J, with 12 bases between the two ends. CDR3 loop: CASSMLASGGELFF. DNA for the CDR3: TGTGCCAGTAGTATGCTGGCCTCTGGCGGGGAGCTGTTTTTT. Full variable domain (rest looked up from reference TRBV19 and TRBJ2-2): DGGITQSPKYLFRKEGQNVTLSCEQNLNHDAMYWYRQDPGQGLRLIYYSQIVNDFQKGDIAEGYSVSREKKESFPLTVTSAQKNPTAFYLCASSMLASGGELFFGEGSRLTVL.

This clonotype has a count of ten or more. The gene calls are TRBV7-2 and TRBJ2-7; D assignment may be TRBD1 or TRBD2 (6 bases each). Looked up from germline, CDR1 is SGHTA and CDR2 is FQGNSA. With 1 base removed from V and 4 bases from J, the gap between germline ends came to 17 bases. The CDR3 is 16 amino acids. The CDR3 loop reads CASSLGVGGQAYEQYF. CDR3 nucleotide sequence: TGTGCCAGCAGCTTAGGTGTCGGGGGCCAGGCGTACGAGCAGTACTTC.

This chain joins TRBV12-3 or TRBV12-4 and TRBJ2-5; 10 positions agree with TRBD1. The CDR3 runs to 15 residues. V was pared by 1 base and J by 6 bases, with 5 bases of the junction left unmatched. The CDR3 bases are TGTGCCAGCAGTTTAGGTGGGACAGGGGCGAAGACCCAGTACTTC. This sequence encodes CASSLGGTGAKTQYF.

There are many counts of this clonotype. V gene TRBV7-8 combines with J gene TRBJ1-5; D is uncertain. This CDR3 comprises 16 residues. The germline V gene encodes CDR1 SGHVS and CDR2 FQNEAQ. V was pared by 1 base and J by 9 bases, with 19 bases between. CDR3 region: CASSLEARSSPLPQHF. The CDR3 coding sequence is TGTGCCAGCAGCTTAGAAGCTAGGAGCAGTCCCTTGCCCCAGCATTTT.

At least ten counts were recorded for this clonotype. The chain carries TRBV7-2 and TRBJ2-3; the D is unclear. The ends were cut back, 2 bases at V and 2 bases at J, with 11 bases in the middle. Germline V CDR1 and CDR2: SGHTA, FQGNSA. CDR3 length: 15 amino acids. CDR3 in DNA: TGTGCCAGCAGCTTAAAGGGTGGCTACACAGATACGCAGTATTTT. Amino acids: CASSLKGGYTDTQYF.

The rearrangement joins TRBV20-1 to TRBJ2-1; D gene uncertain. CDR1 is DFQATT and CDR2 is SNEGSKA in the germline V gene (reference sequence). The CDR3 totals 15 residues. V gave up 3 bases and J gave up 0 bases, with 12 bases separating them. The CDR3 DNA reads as TGCAGTGCTAGGGGGTGGCCAAGCTCCTACAATGAGCAGTTCTTC. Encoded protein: CSARGWPSSYNEQFF.

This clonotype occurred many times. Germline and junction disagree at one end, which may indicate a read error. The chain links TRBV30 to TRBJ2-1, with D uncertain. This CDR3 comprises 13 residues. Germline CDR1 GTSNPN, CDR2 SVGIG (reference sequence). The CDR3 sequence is CAWRTERLPFAVF. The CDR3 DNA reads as TGTGCCTGGAGAACGGAGCGACTCCCTTTTGCAGTCTTC.

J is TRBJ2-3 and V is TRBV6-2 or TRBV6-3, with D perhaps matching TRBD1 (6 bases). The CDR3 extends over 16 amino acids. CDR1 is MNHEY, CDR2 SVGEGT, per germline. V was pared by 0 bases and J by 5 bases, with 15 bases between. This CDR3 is CASSYSSGELEDTQYF. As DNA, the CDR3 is TGTGCCAGCAGTTACTCTTCAGGGGAACTTGAAGATACGCAGTATTTT.

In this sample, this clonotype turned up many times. CDR3 sequence reads: CASSAGTGSYEQYF. The CDR3 coding sequence is TGTGCCAGCAGTGCCGGGACAGGGTCCTACGAGCAGTACTTC. The V and J genes are TRBV12-3 or TRBV12-4 and TRBJ2-7, with 9 nucleotides matching TRBD1. The CDR3 covers 14 residues. J lost 1 base, V lost 5 bases, and 3 bases had no gene match.

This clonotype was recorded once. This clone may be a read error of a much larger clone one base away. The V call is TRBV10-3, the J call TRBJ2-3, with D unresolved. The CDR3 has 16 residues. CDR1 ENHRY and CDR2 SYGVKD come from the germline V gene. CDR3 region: CAIGEHSLDGTDTQYF. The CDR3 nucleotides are TGTGCCATCGGTGAGCACAGCTTAGACGGCACAGATACGCAGTATTTT.

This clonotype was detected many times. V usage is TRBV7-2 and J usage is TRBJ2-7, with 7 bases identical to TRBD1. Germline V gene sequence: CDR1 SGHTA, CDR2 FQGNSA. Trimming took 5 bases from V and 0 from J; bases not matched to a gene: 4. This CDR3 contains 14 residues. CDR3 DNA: TGTGCCAGCAGCCGAACAGGGGTCTCCTACGAGCAGTACTTC. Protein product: CASSRTGVSYEQYF.

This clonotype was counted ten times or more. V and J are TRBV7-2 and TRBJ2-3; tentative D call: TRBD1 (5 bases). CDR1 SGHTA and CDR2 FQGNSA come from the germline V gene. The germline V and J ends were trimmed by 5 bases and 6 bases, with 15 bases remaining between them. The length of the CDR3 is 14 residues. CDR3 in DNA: TGTGCCAGCAGCCAGGATCAGGGCTGGGATACGCAGTATTTT. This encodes CASSQDQGWDTQYF.

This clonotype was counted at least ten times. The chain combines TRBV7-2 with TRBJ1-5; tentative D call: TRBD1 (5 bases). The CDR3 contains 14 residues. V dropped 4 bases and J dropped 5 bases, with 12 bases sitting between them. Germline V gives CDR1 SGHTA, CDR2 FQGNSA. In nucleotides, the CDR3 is TGTGCCAGCAGCTCCGACAGATTTTATCAGCCCCAGCATTTT. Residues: CASSSDRFYQPQHF.

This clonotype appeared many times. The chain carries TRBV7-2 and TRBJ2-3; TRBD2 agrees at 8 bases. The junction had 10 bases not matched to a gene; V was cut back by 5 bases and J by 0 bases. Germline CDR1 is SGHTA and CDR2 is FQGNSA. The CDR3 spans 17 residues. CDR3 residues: CASSPLPGGPSTDTQYF. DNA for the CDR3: TGTGCCAGCAGCCCCCTCCCGGGGGGGCCAAGCACAGATACGCAGTATTTT.

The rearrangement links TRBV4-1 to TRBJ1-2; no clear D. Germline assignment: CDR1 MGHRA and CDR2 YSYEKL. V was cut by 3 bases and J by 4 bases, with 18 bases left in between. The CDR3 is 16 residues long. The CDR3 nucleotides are TGCGCCAGCAGCCAGACGTCCCGGGAAGGGCGCTATGGCTACACCTTC. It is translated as CASSQTSREGRYGYTF.

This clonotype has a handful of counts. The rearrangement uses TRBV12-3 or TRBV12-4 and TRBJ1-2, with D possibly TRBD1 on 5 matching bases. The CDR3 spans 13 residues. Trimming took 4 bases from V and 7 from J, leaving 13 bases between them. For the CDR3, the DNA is TGTGCCAGCAGTTCGCAGGGATTCCTTGGCTACACCTTC. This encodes CASSSQGFLGYTF.

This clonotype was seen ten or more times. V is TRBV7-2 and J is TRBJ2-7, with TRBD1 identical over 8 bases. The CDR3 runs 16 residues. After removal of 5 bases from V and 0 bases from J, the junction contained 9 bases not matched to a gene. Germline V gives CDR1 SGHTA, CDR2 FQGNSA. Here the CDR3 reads CASSNTGGRSSYEQYF. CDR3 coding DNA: TGTGCCAGCAGCAATACAGGGGGTCGGTCCTCCTACGAGCAGTACTTC.

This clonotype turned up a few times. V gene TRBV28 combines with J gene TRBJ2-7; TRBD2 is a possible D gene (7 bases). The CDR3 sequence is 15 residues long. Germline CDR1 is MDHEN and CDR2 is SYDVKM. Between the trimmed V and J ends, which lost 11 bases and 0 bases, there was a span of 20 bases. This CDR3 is CASWGGGASSYEQYF. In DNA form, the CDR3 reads TGTGCCTCCTGGGGGGGCGGGGCAAGCTCCTACGAGCAGTACTTC.

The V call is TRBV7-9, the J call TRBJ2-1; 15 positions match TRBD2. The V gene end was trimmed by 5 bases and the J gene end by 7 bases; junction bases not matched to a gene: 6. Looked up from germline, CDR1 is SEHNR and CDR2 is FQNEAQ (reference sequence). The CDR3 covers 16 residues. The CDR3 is CASSHGLAGGRNEQFF. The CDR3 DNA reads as TGTGCCAGCAGCCACGGACTAGCGGGGGGGCGGAATGAGCAGTTCTTC.

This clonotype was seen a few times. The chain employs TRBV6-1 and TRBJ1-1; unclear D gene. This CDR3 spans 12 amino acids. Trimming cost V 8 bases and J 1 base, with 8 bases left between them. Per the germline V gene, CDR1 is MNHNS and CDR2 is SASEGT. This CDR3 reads CASGFQNTEAFF. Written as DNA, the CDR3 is TGTGCCAGCGGGTTTCAGAACACTGAAGCTTTCTTT.

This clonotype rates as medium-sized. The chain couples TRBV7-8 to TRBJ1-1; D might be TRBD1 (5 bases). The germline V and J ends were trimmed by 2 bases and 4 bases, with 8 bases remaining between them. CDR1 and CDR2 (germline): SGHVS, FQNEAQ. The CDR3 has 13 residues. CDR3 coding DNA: TGTGCCAGCAGCTTAACGGGGGGCACTGAAGCTTTCTTT. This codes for CASSLTGGTEAFF.

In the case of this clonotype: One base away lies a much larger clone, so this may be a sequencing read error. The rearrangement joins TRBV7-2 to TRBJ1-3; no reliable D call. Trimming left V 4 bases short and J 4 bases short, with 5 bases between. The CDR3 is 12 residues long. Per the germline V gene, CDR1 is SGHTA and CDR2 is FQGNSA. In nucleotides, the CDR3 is TGTGCCAGCAGCTCCCGGGGAAACACCATATATTTT. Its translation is CASSSRGNTIYF.

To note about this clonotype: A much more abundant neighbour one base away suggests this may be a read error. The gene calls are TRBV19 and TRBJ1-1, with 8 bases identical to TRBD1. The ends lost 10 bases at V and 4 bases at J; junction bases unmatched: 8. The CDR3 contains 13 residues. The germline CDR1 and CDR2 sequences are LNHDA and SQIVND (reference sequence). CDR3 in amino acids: CATSGDRGTEAFF. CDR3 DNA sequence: TGTGCCACTTCCGGTGACAGGGGCACTGAAGCTTTCTTT.

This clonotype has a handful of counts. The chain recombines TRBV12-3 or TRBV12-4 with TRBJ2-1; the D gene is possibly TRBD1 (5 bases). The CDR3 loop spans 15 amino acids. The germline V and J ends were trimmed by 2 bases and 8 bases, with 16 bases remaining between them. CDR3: CASSLSQGSGHEQFF. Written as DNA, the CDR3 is TGTGCCAGCAGTTTATCCCAGGGATCCGGGCATGAGCAGTTCTTC.